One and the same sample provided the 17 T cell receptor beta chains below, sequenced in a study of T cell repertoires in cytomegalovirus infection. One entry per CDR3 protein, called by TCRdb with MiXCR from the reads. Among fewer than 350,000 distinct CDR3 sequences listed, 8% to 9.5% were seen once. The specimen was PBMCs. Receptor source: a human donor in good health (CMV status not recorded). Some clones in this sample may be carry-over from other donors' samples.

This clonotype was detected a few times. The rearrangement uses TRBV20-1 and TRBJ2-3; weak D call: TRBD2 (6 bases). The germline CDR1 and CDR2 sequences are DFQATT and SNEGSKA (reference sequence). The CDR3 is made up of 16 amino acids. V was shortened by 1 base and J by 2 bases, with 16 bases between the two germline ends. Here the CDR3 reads CSARVGGARSTDTQYF. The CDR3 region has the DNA TGCAGTGCTAGAGTCGGGGGAGCGAGGTCCACAGATACGCAGTATTTT.

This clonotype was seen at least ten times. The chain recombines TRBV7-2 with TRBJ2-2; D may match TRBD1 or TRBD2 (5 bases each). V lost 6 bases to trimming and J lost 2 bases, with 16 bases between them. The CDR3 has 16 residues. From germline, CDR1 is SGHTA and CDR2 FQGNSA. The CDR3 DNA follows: TGTGCCAGCAGGTTAACCCGGGACCTTAACACCGGGGAGCTGTTTTTT. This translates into CASRLTRDLNTGELFF.

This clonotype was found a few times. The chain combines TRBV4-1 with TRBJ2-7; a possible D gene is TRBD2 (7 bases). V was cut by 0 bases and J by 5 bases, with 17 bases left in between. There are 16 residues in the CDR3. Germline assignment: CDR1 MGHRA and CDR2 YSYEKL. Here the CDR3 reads CASSQEGGGPRDEQYF. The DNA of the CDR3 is TGCGCCAGCAGCCAAGAGGGCGGGGGCCCCCGAGACGAGCAGTACTTC.

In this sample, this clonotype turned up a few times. The CDR3 bases are TGTGCCTGGAGATCGGGAAACACCATATATTTT. Translated: CAWRSGNTIYF. The chain carries TRBV30 and TRBJ1-3; no clear D gene. CDR1 is GTSNPN, CDR2 SVGIG, per germline (reference sequence). The CDR3 consists of 11 residues. Trimming left V 3 bases short and J 4 bases short, with 4 bases between.

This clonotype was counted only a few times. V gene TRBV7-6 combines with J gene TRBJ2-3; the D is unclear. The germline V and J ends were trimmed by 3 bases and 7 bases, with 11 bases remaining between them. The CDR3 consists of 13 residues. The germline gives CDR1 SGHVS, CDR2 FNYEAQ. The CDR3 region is CASSFRNANTQYF. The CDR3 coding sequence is TGTGCCAGCAGCTTTAGAAATGCTAATACGCAGTATTTT.

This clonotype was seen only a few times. CDR3 nucleotide sequence: TGTGCCACCTGGGGGGAGCGGGGAAGCACAGATACGCAGTATTTT. This codes for CATWGERGSTDTQYF. V usage is TRBV6-6 and J usage is TRBJ2-3, with TRBD2 matching 7 bases. Germline V CDR1 and CDR2: MNHNY, SVGAGI (reference sequence). V shed 10 bases and J 0 bases; nucleotides not matched to a gene: 10. CDR3 length: 15 residues.

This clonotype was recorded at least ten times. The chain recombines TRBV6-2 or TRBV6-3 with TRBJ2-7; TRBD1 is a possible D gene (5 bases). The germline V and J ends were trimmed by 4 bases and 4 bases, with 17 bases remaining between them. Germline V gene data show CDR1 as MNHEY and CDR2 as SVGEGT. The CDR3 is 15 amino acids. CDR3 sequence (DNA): TGTGCCAGCAGTTCTCGGACGACAGCAAATTACGAGCAGTACTTC. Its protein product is CASSSRTTANYEQYF.

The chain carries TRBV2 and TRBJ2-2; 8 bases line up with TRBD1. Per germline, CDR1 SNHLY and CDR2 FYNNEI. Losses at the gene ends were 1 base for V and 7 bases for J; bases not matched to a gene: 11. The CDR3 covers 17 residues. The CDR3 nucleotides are TGTGCCAGCAGTGAAGAGGACTCAGGGGGCGCGGGCGGGGAGCTGTTTTTT. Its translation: CASSEEDSGGAGGELFF.

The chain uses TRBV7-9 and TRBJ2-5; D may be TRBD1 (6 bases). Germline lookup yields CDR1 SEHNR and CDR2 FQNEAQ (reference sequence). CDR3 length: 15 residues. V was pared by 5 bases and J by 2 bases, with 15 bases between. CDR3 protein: CASSPTHGTQETQYF. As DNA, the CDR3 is TGTGCCAGCAGCCCCACCCACGGGACACAAGAGACCCAGTACTTC.

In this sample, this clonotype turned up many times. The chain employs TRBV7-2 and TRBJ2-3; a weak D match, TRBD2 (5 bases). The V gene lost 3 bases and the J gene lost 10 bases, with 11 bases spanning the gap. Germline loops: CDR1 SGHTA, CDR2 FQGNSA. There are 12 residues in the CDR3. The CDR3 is CASSLVTEAQYF. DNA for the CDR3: TGTGCCAGCAGCTTGGTCACGGAGGCGCAGTATTTT.

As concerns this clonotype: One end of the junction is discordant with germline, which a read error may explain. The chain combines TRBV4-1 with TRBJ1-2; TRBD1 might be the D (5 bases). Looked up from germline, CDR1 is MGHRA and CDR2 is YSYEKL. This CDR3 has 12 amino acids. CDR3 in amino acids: CASSQDKGGYTF. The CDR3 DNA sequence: TGTGCCAGCAGCCAAGATAAGGGGGGCTACACCTTC.

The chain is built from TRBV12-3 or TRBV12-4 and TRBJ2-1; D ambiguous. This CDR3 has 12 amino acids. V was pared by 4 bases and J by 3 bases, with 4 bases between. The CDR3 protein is CASSSHYNEQFF. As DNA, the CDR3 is TGTGCCAGCAGTTCCCACTACAATGAGCAGTTCTTC.

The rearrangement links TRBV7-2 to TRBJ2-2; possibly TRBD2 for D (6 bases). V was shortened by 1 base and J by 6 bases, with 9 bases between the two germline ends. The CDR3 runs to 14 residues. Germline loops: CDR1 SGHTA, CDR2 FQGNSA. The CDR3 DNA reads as TGTGCCAGCAGCTTAGGGGGGAGGCCCGGGGAGCTGTTTTTT. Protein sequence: CASSLGGRPGELFF. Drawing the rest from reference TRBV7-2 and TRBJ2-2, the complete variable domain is GAGVSQSPSNKVTEKGKDVELRCDPISGHTALYWYRQSLGQGLEFLIYFQGNSAPDKSGLPSDRFSAERTGGSVSTLTIQRTQQEDSAVYLCASSLGGRPGELFFGEGSRLTVL.

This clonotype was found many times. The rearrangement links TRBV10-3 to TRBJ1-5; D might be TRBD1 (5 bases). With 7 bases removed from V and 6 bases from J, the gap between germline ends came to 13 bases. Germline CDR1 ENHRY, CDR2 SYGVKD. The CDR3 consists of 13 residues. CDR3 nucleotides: TGTGCCATCACCCCAGGGTTCAGTCAGCCCCAGCATTTT. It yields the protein CAITPGFSQPQHF.

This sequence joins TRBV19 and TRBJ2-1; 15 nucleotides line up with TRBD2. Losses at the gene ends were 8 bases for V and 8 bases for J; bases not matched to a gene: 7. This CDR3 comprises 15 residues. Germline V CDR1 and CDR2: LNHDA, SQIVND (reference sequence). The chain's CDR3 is CASERTSGGVDEQFF. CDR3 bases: TGTGCCAGTGAGAGGACTAGCGGGGGGGTCGATGAGCAGTTCTTC. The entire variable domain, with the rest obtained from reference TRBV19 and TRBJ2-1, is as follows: DGGITQSPKYLFRKEGQNVTLSCEQNLNHDAMYWYRQDPGQGLRLIYYSQIVNDFQKGDIAEGYSVSREKKESFPLTVTSAQKNPTAFYLCASERTSGGVDEQFFGPGTRLTVL.

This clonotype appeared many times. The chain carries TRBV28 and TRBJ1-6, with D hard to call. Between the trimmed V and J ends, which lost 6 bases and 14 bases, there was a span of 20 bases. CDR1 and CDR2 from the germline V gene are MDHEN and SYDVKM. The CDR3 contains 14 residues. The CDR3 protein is CASRPDGRFSALHF. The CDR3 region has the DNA TGTGCCAGCAGACCTGACGGACGGTTCTCGGCCCTCCACTTT.

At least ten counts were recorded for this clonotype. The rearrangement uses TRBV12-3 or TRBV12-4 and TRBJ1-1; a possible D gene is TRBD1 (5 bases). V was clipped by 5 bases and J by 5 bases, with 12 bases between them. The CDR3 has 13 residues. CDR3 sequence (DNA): TGTGCCAGCAGTCAAATTCGACAGACTGAAGCTTTCTTT. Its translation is CASSQIRQTEAFF.